The 26 T cell receptor beta chains below were found in one sample sequenced in a study of beta chain features in type 1 diabetes. Whole-study findings and limits: In every one of the four CD4+ subsets, TCRB CDR3s were moderately but significantly shorter in Type 1 diabetes patients.

Antigens of these TCRs are unknown. Expressed TCRB transcripts got sequenced, as all isolated RNA was reverse transcribed. The repertoire was sequenced with immunoSEQ multiplex PCR; TCRdb's copy has only in-frame clones and lacks some. The sample has about 170,000 clones, 6% to 9% seen once. Sequencing used central memory CD4+ T cells from blood. The origin of the receptors is a young man with type 1 diabetes.

This rearrangement joins TRBV7-9 to TRBJ2-3; TRBD2 matches 9 bases. The CDR3 has 17 residues. V was clipped by 2 bases and J by 4 bases; unmatched bases: 10. Germline V CDR1 and CDR2: SEHNR, FQNEAQ (reference sequence). The CDR3 protein is CASSLTVNSGGADTQYF. CDR3 DNA: TGTGCCAGCAGCTTAACCGTGAATAGCGGGGGCGCAGATACGCAGTATTTT.

V gene TRBV7-9 combines with J gene TRBJ2-5, with 14 nucleotides matching TRBD2. CDR1 and CDR2 from the germline V gene are SEHNR and FQNEAQ (reference sequence). The CDR3 length is 15 residues. The J segment lost 4 bases and the V segment lost 5 bases, leaving 3 bases of the junction unmatched. CDR3 protein: CASSGTSGRGETQYF. The CDR3 nucleotides read TGTGCCAGCAGCGGGACTAGCGGGAGAGGAGAGACCCAGTACTTC.

The chain carries TRBV19 and TRBJ2-6; D may be TRBD1 (5 bases). The V end was cut by 5 bases, the J end by 8 bases, with 19 bases between. Germline lookup yields CDR1 LNHDA and CDR2 SQIVND (reference sequence). This CDR3 has 16 amino acids. The CDR3 region is CASSGPPGYKTNVLTF. The CDR3 DNA sequence: TGTGCCAGTAGTGGCCCTCCAGGGTATAAGACCAACGTCCTGACTTTC.

This clone was seen a handful of times. The rearrangement links TRBV7-9 to TRBJ2-7; 8 nucleotides match TRBD1. The CDR3 consists of 15 residues. With V trimmed by 1 base and J by 0 bases, 2 bases remained unmatched. Germline values: CDR1 SEHNR, CDR2 FQNEAQ (reference sequence). CDR3 in DNA: TGTGCCAGCAGCTTAGGACAGGGGTTCTCCTACGAGCAGTACTTC. Protein: CASSLGQGFSYEQYF.

A word on this clone: This specimen includes other DNA sequences encoding the same CDR3. V is TRBV28 and J is TRBJ1-1; 7 bases are shared with TRBD1. The CDR3 contains 13 residues. CDR1 and CDR2 from the germline V gene are MDHEN and SYDVKM. V was clipped by 6 bases and J by 2 bases; unmatched bases: 3. In DNA, the CDR3 is TGTGCCAGCAGCTACAGGGGAAACACTGAAGCTTTCTTT. Translating gives CASSYRGNTEAFF.

This chain uses TRBV18 with TRBJ2-7; 8 bases line up with TRBD2. The V segment lost 0 bases and the J segment 7 bases; nucleotides outside the gene matches: 14. This CDR3 contains 17 residues. CDR1 is KGHSH and CDR2 is LQKENI in the germline V gene. CDR3 region: CASSPPAGGGASGEQYF. The CDR3 bases are TGTGCCAGCTCACCACCGGCGGGGGGCGGGGCTTCGGGAGAGCAGTACTTC.

This clone was counted a few times. This sequence joins TRBV7-2 and TRBJ1-2; 8 positions match TRBD1. V lost 1 base and J lost 1; bases outside the gene matches: 2. Germline loops: CDR1 SGHTA, CDR2 FQGNSA. The CDR3 is 15 residues long. As DNA, the CDR3 is TGTGCCAGCAGCTTAGAGACAGGGGTTAACTATGGCTACACCTTC. Protein sequence: CASSLETGVNYGYTF. Complete variable domain (other parts from reference TRBV7-2 and TRBJ1-2): GAGVSQSPSNKVTEKGKDVELRCDPISGHTALYWYRQSLGQGLEFLIYFQGNSAPDKSGLPSDRFSAERTGGSVSTLTIQRTQQEDSAVYLCASSLETGVNYGYTFGSGTRLTVV.

The J gene is TRBJ2-2, the V gene TRBV6-6; no definite D call. Germline CDR1 is MNHNY and CDR2 is SVGAGI (reference sequence). Deletions cut 4 bases from V and 0 bases from J, with 12 bases between. This CDR3 is built from 16 residues. The CDR3 coding sequence is TGTGCCAGCAGTTCGGTTGGGCCATCGAACACCGGGGAGCTGTTTTTT. Protein: CASSSVGPSNTGELFF.

This chain uses TRBV28 with TRBJ2-7; 8 bases line up with TRBD2. The CDR3 loop spans 15 amino acids. CDR1 MDHEN and CDR2 SYDVKM come from the germline V gene. V was clipped by 5 bases and J by 4 bases; unmatched bases: 10. The chain's CDR3 is CASSAAGTSKYEQYF. The CDR3 DNA reads TGTGCCAGCAGTGCCGCCGGGACTAGTAAATACGAGCAGTACTTC.

The chain uses TRBV7-2 and TRBJ2-1, with unresolved D. CDR3 length: 13 residues. The V end was cut by 1 base, the J end by 6 bases, with 7 bases between. CDR1 is SGHTA, CDR2 FQGNSA, per germline. CDR3 residues: CASSLDWSNEQFF. The CDR3 DNA reads as TGTGCCAGCAGCTTAGATTGGAGCAATGAGCAGTTCTTC. Full variable domain (rest looked up from reference TRBV7-2 and TRBJ2-1): GAGVSQSPSNKVTEKGKDVELRCDPISGHTALYWYRQSLGQGLEFLIYFQGNSAPDKSGLPSDRFSAERTGGSVSTLTIQRTQQEDSAVYLCASSLDWSNEQFFGPGTRLTVL.

The chain is built from TRBV7-9 and TRBJ2-5; TRBD2 agrees at 12 bases. V lost 6 bases, J lost 4 bases, and 6 bases stayed unmatched. This CDR3 comprises 15 residues. Germline V gives CDR1 SEHNR, CDR2 FQNEAQ (reference sequence). The CDR3 DNA reads as TGTGCCAGCAGTGCTAGCGGGGGGGCCGGAGAGACCCAGTACTTC. It yields the protein CASSASGGAGETQYF.

The chain couples TRBV28 to TRBJ1-2, with D perhaps TRBD1 (5 bases). The CDR3 spans 15 residues. V was shortened by 6 bases and J by 8 bases, with 22 bases between the two germline ends. Germline CDR1 reads MDHEN; CDR2 reads SYDVKM. In nucleotides, the CDR3 is TGTGCCAGCAGCAGACCGGGGACTCAAGCACGCGGCTACACCTTC. This sequence encodes CASSRPGTQARGYTF.

This clone was observed many times. V is TRBV16 and J is TRBJ1-2; D remains ambiguous. The CDR3 totals 12 residues. Germline CDR1 is KGHSY and CDR2 is FQNENV. Trimming removed 2 bases at V and 6 bases at J, with 7 bases between. The chain's CDR3 is CASSQNADGYTF. In DNA form, the CDR3 reads TGTGCCAGCAGCCAAAATGCAGATGGCTACACCTTC.

This clone showed up just a few times. The chain links TRBV7-2 to TRBJ2-3; D unclear. This CDR3 spans 16 amino acids. Germline CDR1 reads SGHTA; CDR2 reads FQGNSA. V was shortened by 5 bases and J by 0 bases, with 15 bases between the two germline ends. In DNA form, the CDR3 reads TGTGCCAGCAGCCCAGCCAAGAGCGCCAGCACAGATACGCAGTATTTT. Its protein product is CASSPAKSASTDTQYF.

This clone was detected only once. CDR3 in DNA: TGTGCCAGCAGCTTTGGGGAGAAAATGGAGACCCAGTACTTC. Translating gives CASSFGEKMETQYF. The chain uses TRBV7-2 and TRBJ2-5, with D tentatively TRBD2 (5 bases). The germline V gene encodes CDR1 SGHTA and CDR2 FQGNSA. This CDR3 is built from 14 residues. V lost 3 bases to trimming and J lost 5 bases, with 13 bases between them.

There are a few counts of this clone. The J gene is TRBJ1-1, the V gene TRBV7-8; maybe TRBD1 (5 bases). From germline, CDR1 is SGHVS and CDR2 FQNEAQ. The CDR3 consists of 14 residues. V dropped 6 bases and J dropped 4 bases, with 15 bases sitting between them. The CDR3 coding sequence is TGTGCCAGCAGTCATGCAGGGTCTGGCACTGAAGCTTTCTTT. This codes for CASSHAGSGTEAFF.

V usage is TRBV4-2 and J usage is TRBJ2-7, with D tentatively TRBD2 (6 bases). Per the germline V gene, CDR1 is LGHNA and CDR2 is YNFKEQ. This CDR3 has 15 residues. V was pared by 0 bases and J by 3 bases, with 12 bases between. The CDR3 DNA reads as TGTGCCAGCAGCCAAGATCCGGGGGTATACTACGAGCAGTACTTC. This encodes CASSQDPGVYYEQYF.

In this sample, this clone turned up a few times. The gene calls are TRBV7-2 and TRBJ1-2; 7 bases map to TRBD1. CDR1 and CDR2 from the germline V gene are SGHTA and FQGNSA. This CDR3 has 15 amino acids. The V and J ends lost 1 base and 2 bases, in that order; junction bases with no gene match: 4. The CDR3 sequence: CASSLDPGGNYGYTF. DNA for the CDR3: TGTGCCAGCAGCTTAGATCCAGGGGGGAACTATGGCTACACCTTC.

The rearrangement links TRBV4-1 to TRBJ1-1; D is unresolved. V lost 0 bases to trimming and J lost 3 bases, with 11 bases between them. This CDR3 has 15 amino acids. Germline lookup yields CDR1 MGHRA and CDR2 YSYEKL. The CDR3 DNA reads TGCGCCAGCAGCCAAGATCCTAAGGGAGACACTGAAGCTTTCTTT. Translated: CASSQDPKGDTEAFF.

This clone occurred many times. The chain is built from TRBV29-1 and TRBJ2-7; 11 nucleotides agree with TRBD2. Germline CDR1 reads SQVTM; CDR2 reads ANQGSEA. The CDR3 is 15 amino acids. After removal of 7 bases from V and 4 bases from J, the junction contained 12 bases not matched to a gene. DNA for the CDR3: TGCAGCGCTCTTAAACTAGCGGGAGTGCGGTACGAGCAGTACTTC. Its translation is CSALKLAGVRYEQYF.

The V call is TRBV7-2, the J call TRBJ2-1; 10 nucleotides agree with TRBD2. The V segment lost 5 bases and the J segment 6 bases; nucleotides outside the gene matches: 1. Germline V gene data show CDR1 as SGHTA and CDR2 as FQGNSA. The CDR3 covers 13 residues. The CDR3 nucleotides read TGTGCCAGCAGCCGGACTAGCGGCAATGAGCAGTTCTTC. Translated: CASSRTSGNEQFF.

The rearrangement links TRBV6-6 to TRBJ2-7, with 7 bases aligning to TRBD2. The junction had 3 bases not matched to a gene; V was cut back by 2 bases and J by 2 bases. Germline loops: CDR1 MNHNY, CDR2 SVGAGI (reference sequence). The CDR3 contains 14 residues. CDR3 DNA sequence: TGTGCCAGCAGTTACATCCTAGCGGCCTACGAGCAGTACTTC. The encoded protein is CASSYILAAYEQYF.

The V call is TRBV15, the J call TRBJ1-1, with D perhaps matching TRBD1 (5 bases). The germline CDR1 and CDR2 sequences are LNHNV and YYDKDF (reference sequence). The CDR3 covers 14 residues. V was pared by 0 bases and J by 4 bases, with 9 bases between. CDR3 sequence: CATSRDRGSTEAFF. CDR3 DNA: TGTGCCACCAGCAGAGATCGGGGGTCCACTGAAGCTTTCTTT.

The chain recombines TRBV7-8 with TRBJ2-3; TRBD2 is a possible D gene (6 bases). V was clipped by 3 bases and J by 4 bases, with 23 bases between them. CDR1 and CDR2 from the germline V gene are SGHVS and FQNEAQ. This CDR3 has 18 amino acids. The CDR3, as DNA: TGTGCCAGCAGCTTCTTACCCCCCGGGACTGTTGATCCAGATACGCAGTATTTT. Protein sequence: CASSFLPPGTVDPDTQYF.

J is TRBJ2-4 and V is TRBV28, with 8 bases fitting TRBD2. This CDR3 region has 13 residues. Per germline, CDR1 MDHEN and CDR2 SYDVKM. J was trimmed by 4 bases and V by 7 bases; bases with no gene match: 3. The DNA for the CDR3 is TGTGCCAGCATTGCGGGAGGAAAAAACATTCAGTACTTC. Protein: CASIAGGKNIQYF. The full variable domain, completed using reference TRBV28 and TRBJ2-4, is DVKVTQSSRYLVKRTGEKVFLECVQDMDHENMFWYRQDPGLGLRLIYFSYDVKMKEKGDIPEGYSVSREKKERFSLILESASTNQTSMYLCASIAGGKNIQYFGAGTRLSVL.

This clone was detected only a few times. The chain recombines TRBV5-1 with TRBJ1-1, with 8 bases fitting TRBD1. This CDR3 has 15 residues. V lost 4 bases to trimming and J lost 0 bases; unmatched junction nucleotides: 5. Germline V CDR1 and CDR2: SGHRS, YFSETQ. CDR3 coding DNA: TGCGCCAGCAGCGGCGGGACAGGAATGAACACTGAAGCTTTCTTT. Protein: CASSGGTGMNTEAFF. The variable domain in full, completed from reference TRBV5-1 and TRBJ1-1, reads KAGVTQTPRYLIKTRGQQVTLSCSPISGHRSVSWYQQTPGQGLQFLFEYFSETQRNKGNFPGRFSGRQFSNSRSEMNVSTLELGDSALYLCASSGGTGMNTEAFFGQGTRLTVV.